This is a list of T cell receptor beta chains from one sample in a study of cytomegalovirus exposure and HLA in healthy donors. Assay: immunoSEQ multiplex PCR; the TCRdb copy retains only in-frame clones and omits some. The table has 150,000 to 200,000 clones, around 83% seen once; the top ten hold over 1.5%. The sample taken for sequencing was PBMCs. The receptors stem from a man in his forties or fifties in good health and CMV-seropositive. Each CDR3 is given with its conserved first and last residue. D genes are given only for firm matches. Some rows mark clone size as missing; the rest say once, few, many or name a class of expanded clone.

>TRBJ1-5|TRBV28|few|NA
TGTGCCAGCAGTTTGGGGGGGACGGGCAATCAGCCCCAGCATTTT
CASSLGGTGNQPQHF
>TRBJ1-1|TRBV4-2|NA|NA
TGTGCCAGCAGCCAAGAGGGGGGGAACACTGAAGCTTTCTTT
CASSQEGGNTEAFF
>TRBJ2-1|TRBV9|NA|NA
TGTGCCAGCAGCGACGGACTGCTCTCCTACAATGAGCAGTTCTTC
CASSDGLLSYNEQFF
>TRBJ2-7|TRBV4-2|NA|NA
TGTGCCAGCAGCCAAGACGCGAGAGAGGCCTACGAGCAGTACTTC
CASSQDAREAYEQYF
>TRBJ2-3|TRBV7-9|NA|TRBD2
TGTGCCAGCAGCTTAAGAGGACTAGCGGGAGTATTAGATACGCAGTATTTT
CASSLRGLAGVLDTQYF
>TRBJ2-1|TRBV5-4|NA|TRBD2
TGTGCCAGCAGCCTACCTAGCGGGAGGCTCAATGAGCAGTTCTTC
CASSLPSGRLNEQFF
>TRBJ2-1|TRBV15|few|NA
TGTGCCACCAGCAAATCCATCGGGAACTCCTACAATGAGCAGTTCTTC
CATSKSIGNSYNEQFF
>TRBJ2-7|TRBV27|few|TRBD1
TGTGCCAGCGGTCGGGGACAGGGGGCGGGGAAGGACTTC
CASGRGQGAGKDF
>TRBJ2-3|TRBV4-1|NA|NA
TGCGCCAGCAGCCAAGATCGTGGCACAGATACGCAGTATTTT
CASSQDRGTDTQYF
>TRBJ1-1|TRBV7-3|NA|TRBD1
TGTGCCAGCAGCCCCGGGACAGGGATGAACACTGAAGCTTTCTTT
CASSPGTGMNTEAFF
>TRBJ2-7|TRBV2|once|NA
TGTGCCAGCGTTATCTCCCGGGAGCCGTACTTC
CASVISREPYF
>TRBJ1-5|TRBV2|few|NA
TGTGCCAGCAGCCTCCAAAGGGGTAGCAATCAGCCCCAGCATTTT
CASSLQRGSNQPQHF
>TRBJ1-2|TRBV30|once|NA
TGTGCCTGGAGTACAGGGTTTGGCTATGGCTACACCTTC
CAWSTGFGYGYTF
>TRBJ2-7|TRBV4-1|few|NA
TGCGCCAGCAGCCAAGCGGAGGGGAAGTGGGAGCAGTACTTC
CASSQAEGKWEQYF
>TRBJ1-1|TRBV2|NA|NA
TGTGCCAGCAGTCAAATCGCATGGAGCACTGAAGCTTTCTTT
CASSQIAWSTEAFF
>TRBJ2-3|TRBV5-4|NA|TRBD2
TGTGCCAGCAGCGGGGGGGACCAACTAGCGACCCTCACAGATACGCAGTATTTT
CASSGGDQLATLTDTQYF
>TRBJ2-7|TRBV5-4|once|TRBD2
TGTGCCAGCAGCTTACGGGAGGGCGAGCAGTACTTC
CASSLREGEQYF
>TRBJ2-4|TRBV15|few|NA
TGTGCCACCAGCAGAGACCGGCGGCCACCCCCAGCCAAAAACATTCAGTACTTC
CATSRDRRPPPAKNIQYF
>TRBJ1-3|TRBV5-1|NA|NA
TGCGCCAGCAGCTTGGCAGGGGCTGCTGGAAACACCATATATTTT
CASSLAGAAGNTIYF
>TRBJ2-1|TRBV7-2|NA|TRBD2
TGTGCCAGCAGCTCCCGGACTAGCGGGGGAGTTTTGTTCTTC
CASSSRTSGGVLFF
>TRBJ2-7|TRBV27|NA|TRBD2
TGTGCCAGCATGGGACTAGCGGGAGGGCAGACCTACGAGCAGTACTTC
CASMGLAGGQTYEQYF
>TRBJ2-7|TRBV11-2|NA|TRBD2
TGTGCCAGCAGCACTAGGTCGGAGGGGACTAGCGATTACGAGCAGTACTTC
CASSTRSEGTSDYEQYF
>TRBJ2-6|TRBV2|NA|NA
TGTGCCAGCAGTGGGCCCGGGTCTGGGGCCAACGTCCTGACTTTC
CASSGPGSGANVLTF
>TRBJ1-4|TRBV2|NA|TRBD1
TGTGCCAGCAGTGAGGACAGGGCCACAACTAATGAAAAACTGTTTTTT
CASSEDRATTNEKLFF
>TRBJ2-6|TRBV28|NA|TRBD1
TGTGCCAGCAGAGGACAGGGCGGCTCTGGGGCCAACGTCCTGACTTTC
CASRGQGGSGANVLTF
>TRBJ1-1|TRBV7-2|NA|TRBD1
TGTGCCAGCAGCTATACAGGGGCTGAAGCTTTCTTT
CASSYTGAEAFF
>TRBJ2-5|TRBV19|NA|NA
TGTGCCAGTAGTCAACAAGAGACCCAGTACTTC
CASSQQETQYF
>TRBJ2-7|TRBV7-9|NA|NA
TGTGCCAGCAGGGGGGGTCCGACGGATTCCTACGAGCAGTACTTC
CASRGGPTDSYEQYF
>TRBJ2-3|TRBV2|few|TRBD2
TGTGCCAGCAGTGAAGGACTAGCGGGAGTAAGAGATACGCAGTATTTT
CASSEGLAGVRDTQYF
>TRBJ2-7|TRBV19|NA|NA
TGTGCCAGTAGTATGTGGGCTACCTACGAGCAGTACTTC
CASSMWATYEQYF
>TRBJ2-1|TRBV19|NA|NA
TGTGCCAGTAGTATAGGTTGGCTTATGAACACCTACAATGAGCAGTTCTTC
CASSIGWLMNTYNEQFF
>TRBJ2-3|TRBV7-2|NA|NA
TGTGCCAGCAGCGCCTGGACTTCAGATACGCAGTATTTT
CASSAWTSDTQYF
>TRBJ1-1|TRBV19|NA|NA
TGTGCCAGTAGCCCCCAGGGACATTTGGACACTGAAGCTTTCTTT
CASSPQGHLDTEAFF
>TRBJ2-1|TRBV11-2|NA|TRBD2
TGTGCCAGCACCGGGGGGGTAGAGCAGTTCTTC
CASTGGVEQFF
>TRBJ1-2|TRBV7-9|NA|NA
TGTGCCAGCAGTTGGGTATTTGGGGGGTATGGCTACACCTTC
CASSWVFGGYGYTF
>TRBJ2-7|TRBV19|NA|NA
TGTGCCAGTAGTATAGATCCGACGGGGGTCCAGCAGTACTTC
CASSIDPTGVQQYF
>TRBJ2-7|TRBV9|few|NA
TGTGCCAGCAGCGCCCAAAAACCACAGACTAGGAGCTCCTACGAGCAGTACTTC
CASSAQKPQTRSSYEQYF
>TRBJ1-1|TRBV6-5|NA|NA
TGTGCCAGCAGTTACGGGCAGAACACTGAAGCTTTCTTT
CASSYGQNTEAFF
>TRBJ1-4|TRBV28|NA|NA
TGTGCCAGCAGTACCACTAACCACGGAGTTGAAAAACTGTTTTTT
CASSTTNHGVEKLFF
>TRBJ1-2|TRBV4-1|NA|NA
TGCGCCAGCAGCCAAGAGGGACCGGCAGGGGTGGGCTACACCTTC
CASSQEGPAGVGYTF
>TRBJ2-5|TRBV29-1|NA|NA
TGCAGCGTTGAAGTCGGTATCGCGACCCAGTACTTC
CSVEVGIATQYF
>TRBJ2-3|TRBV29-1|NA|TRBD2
TGCAGCGCCATGGGGTTTGGGACTAGCGGCACAGATACGCAGTATTTT
CSAMGFGTSGTDTQYF
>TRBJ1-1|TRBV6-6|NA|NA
TGTGCCAGCAGTTACGGGGCAGGGAGGGGAAACACTGAAGCTTTCTTT
CASSYGAGRGNTEAFF
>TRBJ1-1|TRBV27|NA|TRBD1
TGTGCCAGCAGTTCCGTGACAGGGGCATACACTGAAGCTTTCTTT
CASSSVTGAYTEAFF
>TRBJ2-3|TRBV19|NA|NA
TGTGCCACCCGTCGGGGGAGCACAGATACGCAGTATTTT
CATRRGSTDTQYF
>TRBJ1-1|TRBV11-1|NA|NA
TGTGCCAGCAGCTTTAAACAGGGATCGGGTTGGGACACTGAAGCTTTCTTT
CASSFKQGSGWDTEAFF
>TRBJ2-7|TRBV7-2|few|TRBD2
TGTGCCAGCAGCTTCCTTGGGGGGGGGAACGAGCAGTACTTC
CASSFLGGGNEQYF
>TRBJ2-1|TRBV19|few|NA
TGTGCCAGTAGTAGTTCCCGGGGGAGGATTTACAATGAGCAGTTCTTC
CASSSSRGRIYNEQFF